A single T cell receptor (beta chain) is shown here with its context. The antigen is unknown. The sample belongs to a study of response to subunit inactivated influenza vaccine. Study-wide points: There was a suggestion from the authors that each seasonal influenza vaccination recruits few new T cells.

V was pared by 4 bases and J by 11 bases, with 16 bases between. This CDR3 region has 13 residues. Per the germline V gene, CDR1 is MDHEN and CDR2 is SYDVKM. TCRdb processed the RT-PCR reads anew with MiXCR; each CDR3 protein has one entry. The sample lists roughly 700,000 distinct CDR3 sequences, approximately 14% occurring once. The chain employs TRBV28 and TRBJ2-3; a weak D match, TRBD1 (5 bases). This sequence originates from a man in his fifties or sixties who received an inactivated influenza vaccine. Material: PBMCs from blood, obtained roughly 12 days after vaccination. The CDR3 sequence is CASSSTGYQGQYF. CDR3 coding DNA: TGTGCCAGCAGTTCCACAGGTTATCAAGGGCAGTATTTT.